Sequencing of this T cell receptor (beta chain) was carried out in a study of cytomegalovirus exposure and HLA in healthy donors. Looking at the study overall: Earlier findings included more than 95 million unique TCR beta sequences obtained from 150 million to 200 million T cells.

This clone was seen a single time. 13 Jbeta primers and 60 Vbeta primers were used for the PCR. The table came from immunoSEQ multiplex PCR; TCRdb's copy has only in-frame clones and leaves some out. The sample carries about 160,000 clones, around 77% recorded once. The TCR comes from a woman in her twenties or thirties in good health and CMV-seronegative. The sample was PBMCs.

The CDR3 bases are TGTGCCAGCAGCGTGGCGGGCTCCTACAATGAGCAGTTCTTC. It codes for CASSVAGSYNEQFF. The chain carries TRBV9 and TRBJ2-1; D is possibly TRBD2 (5 bases). The CDR3 consists of 14 residues. With 2 bases removed from V and 0 bases from J, the gap between germline ends came to 6 bases. CDR1 is SGDLS, CDR2 YYNGEE, per germline.